The sequence of this TCR beta chain was determined in a study of monozygotic twins with inflammatory bowel disease. TCRdb reworked the 5' RACE reads into one entry per CDR3 protein, no DNA. In total, the table holds about 110,000 distinct CDR3 sequences. CDR1 and CDR2 from the germline V gene are SGHVS and FNYEAQ. The CDR3 runs 13 residues. Sequenced material: blood. This TCR was sampled from a human donor with ulcerative colitis or Crohn's disease, or a healthy co-twin of an affected twin (not recorded which). This rearrangement joins TRBV7-6 to TRBJ1-3; the D gene TCRdb calls, TRBD1, cannot be checked with no DNA. The CDR3 loop reads CASSNRVGNTIYF. Variable domain in full (rest from reference TRBV7-6 and TRBJ1-3): GAGVSQSPRYKVTKRGQDVALRCDPISGHVSLYWYRQALGQGPEFLTYFNYEAQQDKSGLPNDRFSAERPEGSISTLTIQRTEQRDSAMYRCASSNRVGNTIYFGEGSWLTVV.